These 17 T cell receptor beta chains came from one sample sequenced in a study of response to subunit inactivated influenza vaccine. TCRdb processed the RT-PCR reads anew with MiXCR; each CDR3 protein has one entry. The sample has 290,000 or so distinct CDR3 sequences, approximately 21% seen once. The sample here was PBMCs from blood, taken around 22 months after vaccination. The receptor source for this set is a man between 50 and 69 years old who received an inactivated influenza vaccine.

The CDR3 DNA is TGTGCCTGGAGTGTACACCAGGGAGCCCTCGACCATGGCTACACCTTC. The encoded protein is CAWSVHQGALDHGYTF. This chain connects TRBV30 to TRBJ1-2; D is perhaps TRBD1 (5 bases). Germline lookup yields CDR1 GTSNPN and CDR2 SVGIG (reference sequence). Trimming left V 0 bases short and J 6 bases short, with 20 bases between. CDR3 length equals 16 residues. Drawing the rest from reference TRBV30 and TRBJ1-2, the complete variable domain is SQTIHQWPATLVQPVGSPLSLECTVEGTSNPNLYWYRQAAGRGLQLLFYSVGIGQISSEVPQNLSASRPQDRQFILSSKKLLLSDSGFYLCAWSVHQGALDHGYTFGSGTRLTVV.

This clonotype was counted only a few times. The V and J genes are TRBV4-3 and TRBJ2-1, with TRBD1 matching 9 bases. CDR1 is LGHNA, CDR2 YSLEER, per germline. The CDR3 spans 14 residues. With 4 bases clipped from V and 9 bases from J, the junction kept 7 bases outside the gene matches. The CDR3 loop is CASSPAGQGGEQFF. The CDR3 DNA reads TGCGCCAGCAGCCCCGCGGGACAGGGTGGTGAGCAGTTCTTC.

This clonotype appeared a few times. The chain couples TRBV5-6 to TRBJ2-2, with D perhaps matching TRBD1 (6 bases). The germline V gene encodes CDR1 SGHDT and CDR2 YYEEEE. This CDR3 contains 15 residues. Deletions cut 4 bases from V and 4 bases from J, with 14 bases between. CDR3 sequence (DNA): TGTGCCAGCAGCCCATTTTTAGGGGGCACCGGGGAGCTGTTTTTT. Translating gives CASSPFLGGTGELFF.

The chain joins TRBV19 to TRBJ2-3; D not resolved. The CDR3 runs 16 residues. CDR1 is LNHDA, CDR2 SQIVND, per germline (reference sequence). V was pared by 4 bases and J by 0 bases, with 14 bases between. CDR3 residues: CASSNPPGFSTDTQYF. The CDR3 DNA reads TGTGCCAGTAGTAACCCGCCGGGTTTTAGCACAGATACGCAGTATTTT.

V usage is TRBV29-1 and J usage is TRBJ1-2; D may be TRBD1 (5 bases). The CDR3 sequence is 15 residues long. Looked up from germline, CDR1 is SQVTM and CDR2 is ANQGSEA. V was clipped by 0 bases and J by 5 bases, with 16 bases between them. The CDR3 loop is CSVEDRNKGWYGYTF. CDR3 nucleotides: TGCAGCGTTGAAGATCGGAATAAGGGGTGGTATGGCTACACCTTC. The entire variable domain, with the rest obtained from reference TRBV29-1 and TRBJ1-2, is as follows: SAVISQKPSRDICQRGTSLTIQCQVDSQVTMMFWYRQQPGQSLTLIATANQGSEATYESGFVIDKFPISRPNLTFSTLTVSNMSPEDSSIYLCSVEDRNKGWYGYTFGSGTRLTVV.

The chain combines TRBV19 with TRBJ2-2, with 7 bases matching TRBD1. The junction had 7 bases not matched to a gene; V was cut back by 5 bases and J by 1 base. CDR1 LNHDA and CDR2 SQIVND come from the germline V gene (reference sequence). The CDR3 is 16 residues long. For the CDR3, the DNA is TGTGCCAGTAGTTTCCACCGGGACAGGAACACCGGGGAGCTGTTTTTT. Translated, it gives CASSFHRDRNTGELFF. The full variable domain, completed using reference TRBV19 and TRBJ2-2, is DGGITQSPKYLFRKEGQNVTLSCEQNLNHDAMYWYRQDPGQGLRLIYYSQIVNDFQKGDIAEGYSVSREKKESFPLTVTSAQKNPTAFYLCASSFHRDRNTGELFFGEGSRLTVL.

This clonotype was counted ten times or more. The rearrangement joins TRBV7-8 to TRBJ2-7, with TRBD2 as a possible D gene (5 bases). Trimming shortened V by 6 bases and J by 3 bases, and 12 bases separated the two germline ends. Germline values: CDR1 SGHVS, CDR2 FQNEAQ. This CDR3 is 13 amino acids long. CDR3 coding DNA: TGTGCCAGCAGTCCGGGGATCTTCTACGAGCAGTACTTC. Its translation is CASSPGIFYEQYF.

The chain joins TRBV5-1 to TRBJ2-1, with 10 bases matching TRBD2. V shed 5 bases and J 2 bases; nucleotides not matched to a gene: 4. The length of the CDR3 is 15 residues. The germline CDR1 and CDR2 sequences are SGHRS and YFSETQ. In nucleotides, the CDR3 is TGCGCCAGCAGTCGCACTAGCGGGGCCTACAATGAGCAGTTCTTC. Residues: CASSRTSGAYNEQFF.

This clonotype was detected a few times. The chain combines TRBV5-1 with TRBJ1-1; no definite D call. The germline CDR1 and CDR2 sequences are SGHRS and YFSETQ. The V and J ends lost 0 bases and 1 base respectively, with 7 bases between them. This CDR3 spans 14 amino acids. The CDR3 region is CASSLVGENTEAFF. CDR3 sequence (DNA): TGCGCCAGCAGCTTGGTGGGCGAGAACACTGAAGCTTTCTTT.

This clonotype has more than one count but fewer than ten. This rearrangement joins TRBV5-5 to TRBJ1-1; D not certain. Per the germline V gene, CDR1 is SGHKS and CDR2 is YYEKEE (reference sequence). Trimming took 1 base from V and 4 from J, leaving 11 bases between them. This CDR3 spans 14 amino acids. The CDR3 DNA reads TGTGCCAGCAGCTTGTTGGGGTCGGGCACTGAAGCTTTCTTT. Its protein is CASSLLGSGTEAFF.

This clonotype has a count of ten or more. V gene TRBV5-1 combines with J gene TRBJ2-3; possibly TRBD1 for D (5 bases). Germline-derived CDR1 and CDR2 are SGHRS and YFSETQ. The CDR3 is 20 amino acids. Trimming removed 2 bases at V and 0 bases at J, with 25 bases between. The CDR3 spells CASSFRIMSGPTTSTDTQYF. DNA of the CDR3: TGCGCCAGCAGCTTTCGCATCATGTCAGGGCCGACGACTAGCACAGATACGCAGTATTTT.

The chain is built from TRBV2 and TRBJ2-1; TRBD1 might be the D (5 bases). The germline CDR1 and CDR2 sequences are SNHLY and FYNNEI. Trimming left V 4 bases short and J 4 bases short, with 14 bases between. The CDR3 extends over 15 amino acids. CDR3 sequence: CASSVNRPTYNEQFF. CDR3 sequence (DNA): TGTGCCAGCAGTGTAAACAGGCCGACGTACAATGAGCAGTTCTTC.

This chain links TRBV4-2 with TRBJ2-3; a weak D match, TRBD2 (5 bases). V was cut by 3 bases and J by 6 bases, with 10 bases left in between. Germline V gene data show CDR1 as LGHNA and CDR2 as YNFKEQ. This CDR3 is built from 13 residues. In DNA form, the CDR3 reads TGTGCCAGCAGCCAGGTCAGAGGGGATACGCAGTATTTT. Amino acids: CASSQVRGDTQYF.

V is TRBV24-1 and J is TRBJ2-3; D call uncertain. CDR1 KGHDR and CDR2 SFDVKD come from the germline V gene. The CDR3 has 15 residues. V was pared by 0 bases and J by 5 bases, with 11 bases between. The CDR3 bases are TGTGCCACCAGTGATTTGCAAGGACGTTTAGATACGCAGTATTTT. Its protein product is CATSDLQGRLDTQYF.

This clonotype was seen only a few times. This chain uses TRBV2 with TRBJ2-3; 11 bases match TRBD2. Germline-derived CDR1 and CDR2 are SNHLY and FYNNEI. Trimming took 6 bases from V and 2 from J; bases not matched to a gene: 4. The CDR3 runs 15 residues. The CDR3 DNA reads TGTGCCAGCAGGACTAGCGGGATCCCCACAGATACGCAGTATTTT. It codes for CASRTSGIPTDTQYF.

This clonotype was seen a handful of times. The chain uses TRBV15 and TRBJ2-3; TRBD2 might be the D (5 bases). From germline, CDR1 is LNHNV and CDR2 YYDKDF (reference sequence). CDR3 length: 15 residues. V lost 0 bases, J lost 5 bases, and 12 bases lay in between. The CDR3 loop is CATSREGSSLDTQYF. For the CDR3, the DNA is TGTGCCACCAGCAGAGAAGGATCTAGCCTAGATACGCAGTATTTT.

V and J are TRBV11-1 and TRBJ2-1; 15 bases match TRBD2. The CDR3 extends over 20 amino acids. The ends lost 2 bases at V and 5 bases at J; junction bases unmatched: 13. Germline V gene data show CDR1 as SGHAT and CDR2 as FQDESV (reference sequence). As DNA, the CDR3 is TGTGCCAGCAGCTTAATTTTGTTCGGGACTAGCGGGAGGAAGGACAATGAGCAGTTCTTC. Amino acids: CASSLILFGTSGRKDNEQFF. Filled out from reference TRBV11-1 and TRBJ2-1, the complete variable domain reads EAEVAQSPRYKITEKSQAVAFWCDPISGHATLYWYRQILGQGPELLVQFQDESVVDDSQLPKDRFSAERLKGVDSTLKIQPAELGDSAMYLCASSLILFGTSGRKDNEQFFGPGTRLTVL.